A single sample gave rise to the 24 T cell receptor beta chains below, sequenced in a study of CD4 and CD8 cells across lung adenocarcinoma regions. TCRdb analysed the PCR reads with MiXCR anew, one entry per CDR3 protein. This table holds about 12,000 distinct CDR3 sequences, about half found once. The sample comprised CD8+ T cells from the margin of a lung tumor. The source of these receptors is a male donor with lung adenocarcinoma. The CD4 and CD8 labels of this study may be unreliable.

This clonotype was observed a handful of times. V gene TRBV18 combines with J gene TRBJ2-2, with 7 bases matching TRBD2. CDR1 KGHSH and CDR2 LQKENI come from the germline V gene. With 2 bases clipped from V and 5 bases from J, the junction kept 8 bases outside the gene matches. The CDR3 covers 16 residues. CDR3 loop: CASSPAWDYGTGELFF. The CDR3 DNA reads TGTGCCAGCTCACCAGCTTGGGACTATGGGACCGGGGAGCTGTTTTTT.

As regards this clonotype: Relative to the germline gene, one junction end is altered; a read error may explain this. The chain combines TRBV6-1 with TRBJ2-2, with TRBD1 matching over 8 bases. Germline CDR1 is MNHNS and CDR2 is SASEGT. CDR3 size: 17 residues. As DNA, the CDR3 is TGTGCCAGCAGCCCGACCCAGGGGGCCGCGAACACCGGTGCGCTGTATTTT. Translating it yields CASSPTQGAANTGALYF.

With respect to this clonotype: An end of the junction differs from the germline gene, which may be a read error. Here the CDR3 DNA reads TGTGCCAGCAGTAAGACAGGGGAGGGGCAAGAGACGCAGTACTTT. Translation gives CASSKTGEGQETQYF. The chain couples TRBV6-1 to TRBJ2-5; D is possibly TRBD1 (8 bases). Germline V gives CDR1 MNHNS, CDR2 SASEGT. The CDR3 consists of 15 residues.

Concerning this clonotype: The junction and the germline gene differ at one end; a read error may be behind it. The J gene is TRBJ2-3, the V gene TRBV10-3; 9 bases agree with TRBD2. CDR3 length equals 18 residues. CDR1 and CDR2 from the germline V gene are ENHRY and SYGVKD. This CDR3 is CAISGRVSSGAGTDTQYF. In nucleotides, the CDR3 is TGTGCCATCAGTGGGCGGGTGTCTAGCGGGGCTGGCACAGATACCCAGTATTTC.

The DNA of the CDR3 is TGCGCCAGCTCGCCCCTGGGGACAGGGGGGACCGGGGAGCTGTTTTTT. Residues: CASSPLGTGGTGELFF. The chain is built from TRBV5-1 and TRBJ2-2; 11 nucleotides line up with TRBD1. CDR1 and CDR2 (germline): SGHRS, YFSETQ. The CDR3 has 16 amino acids. The V and J ends lost 7 bases and 5 bases, in that order; junction bases with no gene match: 10.

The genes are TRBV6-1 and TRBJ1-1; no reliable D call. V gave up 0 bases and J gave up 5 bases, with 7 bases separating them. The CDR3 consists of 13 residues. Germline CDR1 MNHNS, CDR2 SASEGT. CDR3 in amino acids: CASSEAPVTEAFF. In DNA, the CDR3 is TGTGCCAGCAGTGAAGCCCCTGTAACTGAAGCTTTCTTT.

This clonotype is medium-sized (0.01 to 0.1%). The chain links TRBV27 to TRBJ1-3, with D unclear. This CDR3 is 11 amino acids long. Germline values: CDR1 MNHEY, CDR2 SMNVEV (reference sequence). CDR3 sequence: CVVGIGNTIYF. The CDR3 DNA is TGTGTCGTTGGGATTGGAAACACCATATATTTT.

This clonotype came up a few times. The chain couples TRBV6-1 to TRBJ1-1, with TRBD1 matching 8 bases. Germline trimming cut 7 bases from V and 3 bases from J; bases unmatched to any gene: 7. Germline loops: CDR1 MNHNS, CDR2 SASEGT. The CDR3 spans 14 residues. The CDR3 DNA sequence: TGTGCCAGCACTGCAGACAGGGGCGACACTGAAGCTTTCTTT. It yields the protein CASTADRGDTEAFF.

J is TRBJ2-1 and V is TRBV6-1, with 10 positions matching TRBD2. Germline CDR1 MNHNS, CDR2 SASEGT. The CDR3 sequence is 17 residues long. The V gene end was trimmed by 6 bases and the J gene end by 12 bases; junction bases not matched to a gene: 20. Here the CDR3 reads CASRQGLAGARKDTQFF. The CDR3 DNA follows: TGTGCCAGCAGACAAGGGCTAGCGGGAGCTCGTAAAGATACGCAGTTCTTC.

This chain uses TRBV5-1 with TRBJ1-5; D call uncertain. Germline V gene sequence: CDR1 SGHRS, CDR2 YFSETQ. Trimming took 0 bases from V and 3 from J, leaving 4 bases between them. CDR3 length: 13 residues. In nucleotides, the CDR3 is TGCGCCAGCAGCTTGGGGGTCAATCAGCCCCAGCATTTT. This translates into CASSLGVNQPQHF.

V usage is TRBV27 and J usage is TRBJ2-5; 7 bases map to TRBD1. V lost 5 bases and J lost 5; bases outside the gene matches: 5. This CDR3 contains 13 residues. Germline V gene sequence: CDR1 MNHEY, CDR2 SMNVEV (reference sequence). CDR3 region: CASSGRGTETQYF. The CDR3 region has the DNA TGTGCCAGCAGTGGCAGGGGGACCGAGACCCAGTACTTC.

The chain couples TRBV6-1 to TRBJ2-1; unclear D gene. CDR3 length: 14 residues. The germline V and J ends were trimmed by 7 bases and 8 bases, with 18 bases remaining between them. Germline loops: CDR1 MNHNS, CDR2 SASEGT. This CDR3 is CASTNPVGSDEQFF. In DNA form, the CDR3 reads TGTGCCAGCACCAACCCTGTGGGCAGCGATGAGCAGTTCTTC.

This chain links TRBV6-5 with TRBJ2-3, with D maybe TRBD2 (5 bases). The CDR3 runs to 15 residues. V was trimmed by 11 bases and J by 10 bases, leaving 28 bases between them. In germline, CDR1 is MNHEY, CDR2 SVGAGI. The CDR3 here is CARSYQAVNTGAQYF. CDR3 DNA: TGTGCCCGGAGCTACCAGGCTGTGAACACCGGGGCGCAGTATTTT.

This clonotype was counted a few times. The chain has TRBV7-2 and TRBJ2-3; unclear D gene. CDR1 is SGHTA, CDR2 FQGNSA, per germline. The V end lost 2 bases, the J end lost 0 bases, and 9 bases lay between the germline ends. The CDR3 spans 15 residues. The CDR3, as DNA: TGTGCCAGCAGCTTATCACTACAAAGCACAGATACGCAGTATTTT. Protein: CASSLSLQSTDTQYF. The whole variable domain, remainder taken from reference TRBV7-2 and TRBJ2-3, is GAGVSQSPSNKVTEKGKDVELRCDPISGHTALYWYRQSLGQGLEFLIYFQGNSAPDKSGLPSDRFSAERTGGSVSTLTIQRTQQEDSAVYLCASSLSLQSTDTQYFGPGTRLTVL.

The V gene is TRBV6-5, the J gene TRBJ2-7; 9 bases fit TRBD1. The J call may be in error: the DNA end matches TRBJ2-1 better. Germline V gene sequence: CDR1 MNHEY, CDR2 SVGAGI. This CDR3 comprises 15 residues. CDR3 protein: CASSYSGDRAYEQFF. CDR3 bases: TGTGCCAGCAGTTACTCGGGGGACAGGGCCTACGAGCAGTTCTTC.

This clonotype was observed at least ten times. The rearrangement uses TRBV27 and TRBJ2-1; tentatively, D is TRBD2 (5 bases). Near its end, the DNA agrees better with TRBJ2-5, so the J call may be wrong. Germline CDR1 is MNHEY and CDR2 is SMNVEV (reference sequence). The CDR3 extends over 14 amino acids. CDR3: CASSRAAGGETQYF. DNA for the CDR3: TGTGCCAGCAGTCGCGCGGCTGGCGGGGAGACCCAGTACTTC.

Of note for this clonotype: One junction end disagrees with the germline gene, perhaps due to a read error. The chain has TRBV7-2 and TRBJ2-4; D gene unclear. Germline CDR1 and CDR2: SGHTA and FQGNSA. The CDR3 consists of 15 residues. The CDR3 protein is CASSLAGSRKNIQYF. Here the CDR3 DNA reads TGTGCCAGCAGCTTAGCGGGCTCCCGCAAAAACATTCAGTACTTT. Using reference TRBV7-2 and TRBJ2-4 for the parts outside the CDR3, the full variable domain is GAGVSQSPSNKVTEKGKDVELRCDPISGHTALYWYRQSLGQGLEFLIYFQGNSAPDKSGLPSDRFSAERTGGSVSTLTIQRTQQEDSAVYLCASSLAGSRKNIQYFGAGTRLSVL.

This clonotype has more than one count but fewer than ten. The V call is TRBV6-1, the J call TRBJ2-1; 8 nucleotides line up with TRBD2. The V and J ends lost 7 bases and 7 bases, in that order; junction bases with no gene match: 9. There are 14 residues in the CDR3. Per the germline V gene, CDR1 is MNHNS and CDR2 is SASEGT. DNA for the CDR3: TGTGCCAGCAACCAAGCGGGAGTTACGAATGAGCAGTTCTTC. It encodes CASNQAGVTNEQFF.

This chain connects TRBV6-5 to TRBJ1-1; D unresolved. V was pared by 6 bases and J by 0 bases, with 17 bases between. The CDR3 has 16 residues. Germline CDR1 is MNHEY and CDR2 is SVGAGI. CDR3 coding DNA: TGTGCCAGCAGCTTACCGGGCTCCACTTTGAACACTGAAGCTTTCTTT. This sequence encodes CASSLPGSTLNTEAFF.

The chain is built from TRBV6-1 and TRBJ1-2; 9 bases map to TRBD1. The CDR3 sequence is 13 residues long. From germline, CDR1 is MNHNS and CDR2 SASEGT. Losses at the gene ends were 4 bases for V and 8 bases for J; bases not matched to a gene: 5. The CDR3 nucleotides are TGTGCCAGCAGTGGGGGACAGGGAGGCGGCTACACCTTC. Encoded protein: CASSGGQGGGYTF.

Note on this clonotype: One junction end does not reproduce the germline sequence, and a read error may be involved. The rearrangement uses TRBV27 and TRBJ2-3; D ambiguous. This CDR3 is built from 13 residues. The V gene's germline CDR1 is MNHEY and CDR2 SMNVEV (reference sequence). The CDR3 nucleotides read TGTGCCAGGGGTCCAATTAGCAAAAACACGCAGTATTTC. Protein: CARGPISKNTQYF.

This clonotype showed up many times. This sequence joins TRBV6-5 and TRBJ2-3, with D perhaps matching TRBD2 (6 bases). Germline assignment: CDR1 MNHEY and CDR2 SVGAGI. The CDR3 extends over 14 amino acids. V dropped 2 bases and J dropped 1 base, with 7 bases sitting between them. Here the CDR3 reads CASSYAGRTDTQYF. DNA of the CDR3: TGTGCCAGCAGTTACGCGGGGCGCACAGATACGCAGTATTTT.

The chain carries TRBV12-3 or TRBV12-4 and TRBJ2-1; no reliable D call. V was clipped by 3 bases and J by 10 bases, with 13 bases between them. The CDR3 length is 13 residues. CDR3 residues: CASSLRSSYEQFF. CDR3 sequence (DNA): TGTGCCAGCAGTTTGCGCAGTTCCTACGAGCAGTTCTTC.

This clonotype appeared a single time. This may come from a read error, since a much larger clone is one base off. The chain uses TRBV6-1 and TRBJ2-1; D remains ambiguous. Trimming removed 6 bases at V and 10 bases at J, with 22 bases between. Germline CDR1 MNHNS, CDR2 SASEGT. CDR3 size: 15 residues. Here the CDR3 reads CASSPLRLQNYEQFF. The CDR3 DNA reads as TGTGCCAGCAGCCCCCTGAGGCTCCAAAACTACGAGCAGTTCTTC.